This T cell receptor beta chain was sequenced for a study of blood T cells in healthy people across ages. Overall study context: About one barcoded beta molecule per two T cells was captured by template switching.

General study results and limits: When set beside aged donors, long-lived donors presented more naive CD4+ cells and higher diversity.

Germline CDR1 reads MNHEY; CDR2 reads SMNVEV (reference sequence). This CDR3 is built from 18 residues. V gave up 2 bases and J gave up 0 bases, with 14 bases separating them. Every donor contributed about 10 milliliters of peripheral blood by blood draw. Per sample, extraction of total RNA gave at least 5.5 micrograms in every case. This clonotype was found once. Its antigen is undetermined. With a J-beta primer mix and a sample-barcoded 5' primer, a second PCR ran about 6 to 11 cycles. From the 5' RACE reads, TCRdb called clonotypes with MiXCR, one entry per CDR3 protein. The sample contains 780,000 or so distinct CDR3 sequences, about 55% of which appear only once.

The chain links TRBV27 to TRBJ2-6; D call uncertain. The origin of this receptor is an older man in good health. Sequencing was done on a sample of blood. The CDR3 sequence: CASSLRRSRNSGANVLTF. In DNA form, the CDR3 reads TGTGCCAGCAGTTTAAGACGGTCCAGGAACTCTGGGGCCAACGTCCTGACTTTC.